Sequencing of this T cell receptor beta chain was carried out in a study of cytomegalovirus exposure and HLA in healthy donors. Primers: 60 Vbeta forward and 13 Jbeta reverse. This table comes from immunoSEQ multiplex PCR, and its TCRdb copy is limited to in-frame clones, with some not included. Recorded for this sample: some 200,000 clones. The clonotype originates from a girl under 10 years old in good health and CMV-seropositive. Material: PBMCs.

CDR3 sequence: CASSRYSGRSSSYNEQFF. Written as DNA, the CDR3 is TGTGCCAGCTCACGTTATAGCGGGAGGTCGAGCTCCTACAATGAGCAGTTCTTC. The V and J genes are TRBV7-2 and TRBJ2-1; 10 nucleotides agree with TRBD2. V gave up 8 bases and J gave up 0 bases; unmatched junction bases: 13. Germline V CDR1 and CDR2: SGHTA, FQGNSA. This CDR3 is built from 18 residues.